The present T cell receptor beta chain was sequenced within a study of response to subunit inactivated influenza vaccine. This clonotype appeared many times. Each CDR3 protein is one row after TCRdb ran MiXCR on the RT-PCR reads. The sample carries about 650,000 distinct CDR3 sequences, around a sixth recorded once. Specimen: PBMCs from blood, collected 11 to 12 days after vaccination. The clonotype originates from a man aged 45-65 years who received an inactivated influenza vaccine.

CDR3 sequence: CASSLGSSEQFF. The CDR3, as DNA: TGTGCCAGCAGCTTAGGGTCGTCGGAGCAGTTCTTC. The rearrangement joins TRBV7-8 to TRBJ2-1, with D unresolved. This CDR3 is 12 amino acids long. The ends were cut back, 1 base at V and 10 bases at J, with 8 bases in the middle. Per germline, CDR1 SGHVS and CDR2 FQNEAQ.